One TCR beta chain is described in this entry. What it recognizes is unknown. The data derive from a study of CD8 T cells in Susac syndrome. TCR beta sequences were obtained from blood CD8+ and CD4+ T cells. Germline values: CDR1 LGHDT, CDR2 YNNKEL (reference sequence). This CDR3 contains 13 residues. Trimming stripped 2 bases from V and 8 bases from J, with 12 bases between. The RNA, 0.5 to 1 ug, was put through reverse transcription using random hexamers. TCR beta CDR3 was amplified by immunoSEQ covering 54 Vbeta and 13 Jbeta. TCRdb independently ran MiXCR on the immunoSEQ multiplex PCR reads; one entry per CDR3 protein. The profile shows under 200,000 distinct CDR3 sequences, roughly 91% of them singletons. Study results and caveats: The study's TCR sequencing and HLA analysis covered a relatively small number of individuals, and the study acknowledged this.

The source is a human donor with Susac syndrome. The genes are TRBV3-1 and TRBJ1-2; no definite D call. The sequenced sample consisted of CD4+ T cells from PBMCs. CDR3 loop: CASSQRSPGGYTF. DNA for the CDR3: TGTGCCAGCAGCCAACGGAGTCCCGGAGGCTACACCTTC.